Listed here are 10 T cell receptor beta chains from one sample, sequenced in a study of T cell changes during pregnancy in multiple sclerosis. Data came from immunoSEQ multiplex PCR; TCRdb stores just in-frame clones and leaves some out. The sample has about 68,000 clones; about 90% are singletons. Source: peripheral blood, taken in the second trimester of pregnancy. The receptors were gathered from a female donor in good health, enrolled as a control in a pregnancy study.

The chain employs TRBV7-2 and TRBJ2-1; TRBD2 matches at 13 bases. Germline V gene lookup returns CDR1 SGHTA and CDR2 FQGNSA. Losses at the gene ends were 7 bases for V and 7 bases for J; bases not matched to a gene: 4. The CDR3 runs 14 residues. The chain's CDR3 is CASKGTSGKNEQFF. The CDR3 DNA reads as TGTGCCAGCAAGGGGACTAGCGGGAAGAATGAGCAGTTCTTC.

This sequence joins TRBV19 and TRBJ1-5; 7 bases are shared with TRBD1. The CDR3 is 16 residues long. After removal of 5 bases from V and 5 bases from J, the junction contained 12 bases not matched to a gene. The germline V gene has CDR1 LNHDA and CDR2 SQIVND (reference sequence). The CDR3 DNA sequence: TGTGCCAGTAGTGTATGGGGAACAGGGGAGGATCAGCCCCAGCATTTT. It yields the protein CASSVWGTGEDQPQHF.

The chain couples TRBV5-8 to TRBJ2-4, with TRBD1 matching over 9 bases. Germline CDR1 reads SGHTS; CDR2 reads YDEGEE. CDR3 length equals 15 residues. The ends lost 4 bases at V and 8 bases at J; junction bases unmatched: 10. The CDR3 is CASSHTGGPLDIQYF. The CDR3 region has the DNA TGTGCCAGCAGCCACACAGGGGGCCCGCTAGACATTCAGTACTTC.

The chain uses TRBV4-2 and TRBJ2-1; 8 bases are shared with TRBD2. Trimming at V came to 3 bases and at J to 7 bases, leaving 8 bases not matched to a gene. CDR3 length: 15 residues. Germline CDR1 LGHNA, CDR2 YNFKEQ. The CDR3 protein is CASSQPGLGENEQFF. The CDR3 region has the DNA TGTGCCAGCAGCCAGCCGGGACTAGGGGAAAATGAGCAGTTCTTC.

V is TRBV5-6 and J is TRBJ2-5, with D perhaps matching TRBD2 (6 bases). V lost 1 base and J lost 3, with 7 bases in between. The CDR3 extends over 13 amino acids. Germline values: CDR1 SGHDT, CDR2 YYEEEE. CDR3 nucleotides: TGTGCCAGCAGCTTGTGGGGGGAAGAGACCCAGTACTTC. Its translation is CASSLWGEETQYF.

The chain is built from TRBV9 and TRBJ2-1; TRBD1 is a possible D gene (6 bases). Germline lookup yields CDR1 SGDLS and CDR2 YYNGEE. This CDR3 is 16 amino acids long. V was clipped by 4 bases and J by 6 bases, with 20 bases between them. CDR3 amino acids: CASSSEGGLLFNEQFF. CDR3 in DNA: TGTGCCAGCAGCTCCGAAGGGGGTCTCCTCTTCAATGAGCAGTTCTTC.

The chain recombines TRBV7-9 with TRBJ1-2; tentatively, D is TRBD1 (6 bases). Between the trimmed V and J ends, which lost 7 bases and 10 bases, there was a span of 22 bases. Germline V gives CDR1 SEHNR, CDR2 FQNEAQ (reference sequence). This CDR3 has 14 amino acids. The CDR3 protein is CASTVPGHLPFYTF. The DNA for the CDR3 is TGTGCCAGCACAGTTCCGGGACACCTTCCGTTCTACACCTTC.

This chain uses TRBV7-2 with TRBJ1-3; the D is unclear. Between the trimmed V and J ends, which lost 5 bases and 0 bases, there was a span of 8 bases. This CDR3 comprises 14 residues. Germline CDR1 and CDR2: SGHTA and FQGNSA. The CDR3 DNA sequence: TGTGCCAGCAGCCGCCCGGGCTCTGGAAACACCATATATTTT. Protein sequence: CASSRPGSGNTIYF.

This rearrangement joins TRBV6-6 to TRBJ2-5, with D possibly matching TRBD2 (6 bases). Trimming shortened V by 2 bases and J by 5 bases, and 15 bases separated the two germline ends. Germline values: CDR1 MNHNY, CDR2 SVGAGI (reference sequence). The CDR3 spans 15 residues. This CDR3 reads CASSYGRRAGETQYF. CDR3 coding DNA: TGTGCCAGCAGTTACGGGAGGAGGGCAGGGGAGACCCAGTACTTC.

The gene calls are TRBV5-1 and TRBJ2-5; no definite D call. Trimming took off 0 bases at V and 0 bases at J, with 6 bases between the two ends. The germline CDR1 and CDR2 sequences are SGHRS and YFSETQ. This CDR3 is 14 amino acids long. The CDR3 loop reads CASSLAGDQETQYF. As DNA, the CDR3 is TGCGCCAGCAGCTTGGCCGGTGACCAAGAGACCCAGTACTTC.